This TCR beta chain was obtained from a study of neurological immune-mediated disorders. The unsorted libraries were prepared from 2 million PBMCs (stored at -80 C). TCRdb recomputed calls from the 5' RACE reads with MiXCR, one row per CDR3 protein. The profile shows about 48,000 distinct CDR3 sequences, roughly 26% of them singletons. This CDR3 has 12 amino acids. The V and J ends lost 6 bases and 6 bases respectively, with 12 bases between them. Germline V gives CDR1 SNHLY, CDR2 FYNNEI. This receptor was taken from a woman between 65 and 79 years old in good health. The genes are TRBV2 and TRBJ2-7; weak D call: TRBD1 (7 bases). The sample consisted of PBMCs. The CDR3 coding sequence is TGTGCCAGCAGCAGGGGGGCGGGCGAGCAGTACTTC. This translates into CASSRGAGEQYF.